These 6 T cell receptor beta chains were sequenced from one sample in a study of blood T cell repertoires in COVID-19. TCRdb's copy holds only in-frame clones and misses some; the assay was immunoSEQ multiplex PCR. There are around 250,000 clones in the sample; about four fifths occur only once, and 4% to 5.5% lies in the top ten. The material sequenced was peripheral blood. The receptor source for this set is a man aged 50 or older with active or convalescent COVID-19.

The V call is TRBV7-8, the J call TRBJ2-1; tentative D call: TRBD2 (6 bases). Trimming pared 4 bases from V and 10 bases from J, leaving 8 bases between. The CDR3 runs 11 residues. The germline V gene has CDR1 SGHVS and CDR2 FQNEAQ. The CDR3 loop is CASSYAGEQFF. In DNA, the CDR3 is TGTGCCAGCAGCTACGCGGGGGAGCAGTTCTTC.

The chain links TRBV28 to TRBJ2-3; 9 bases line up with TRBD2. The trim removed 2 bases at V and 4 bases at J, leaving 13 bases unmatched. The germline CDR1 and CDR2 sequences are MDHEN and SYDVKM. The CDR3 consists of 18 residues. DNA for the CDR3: TGTGCCAGCAGTTTAGGGCGGGGGGGCATAGCCTCTTCAGATACGCAGTATTTT. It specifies CASSLGRGGIASSDTQYF.

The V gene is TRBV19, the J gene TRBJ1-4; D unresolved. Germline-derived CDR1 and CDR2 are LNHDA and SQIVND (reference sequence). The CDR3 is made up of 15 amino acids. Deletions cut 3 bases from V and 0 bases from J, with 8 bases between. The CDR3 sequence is CASSISSATNEKLFF. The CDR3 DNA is TGTGCCAGTAGTATCTCGTCAGCAACTAATGAAAAACTGTTTTTT.

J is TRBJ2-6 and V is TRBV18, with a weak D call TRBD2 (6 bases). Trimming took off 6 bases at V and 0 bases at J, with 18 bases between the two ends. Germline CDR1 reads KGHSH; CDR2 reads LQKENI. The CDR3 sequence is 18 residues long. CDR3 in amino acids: CASSIRGRDFSGANVLTF. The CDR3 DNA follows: TGTGCCAGCTCCATCCGGGGCAGGGACTTCTCTGGGGCCAACGTCCTGACTTTC.

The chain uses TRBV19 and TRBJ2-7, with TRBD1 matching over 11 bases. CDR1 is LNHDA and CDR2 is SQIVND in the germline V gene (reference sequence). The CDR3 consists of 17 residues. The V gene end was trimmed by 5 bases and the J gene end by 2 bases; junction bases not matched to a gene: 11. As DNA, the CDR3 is TGTGCCAGTAGTTCCTTACCGGGACAGGGGGGGGCCTACGAGCAGTACTTC. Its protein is CASSSLPGQGGAYEQYF. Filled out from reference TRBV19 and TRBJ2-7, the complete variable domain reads DGGITQSPKYLFRKEGQNVTLSCEQNLNHDAMYWYRQDPGQGLRLIYYSQIVNDFQKGDIAEGYSVSREKKESFPLTVTSAQKNPTAFYLCASSSLPGQGGAYEQYFGPGTRLTVT.

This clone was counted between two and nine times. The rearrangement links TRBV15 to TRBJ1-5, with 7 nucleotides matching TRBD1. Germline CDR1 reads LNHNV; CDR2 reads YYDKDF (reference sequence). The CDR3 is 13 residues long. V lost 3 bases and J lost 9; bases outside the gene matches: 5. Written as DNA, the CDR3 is TGTGCCACCAGCAGGGTACAGGGGAGGCCCCAGCATTTT. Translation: CATSRVQGRPQHF.